One and the same sample provided the 24 T cell receptor beta chains below, sequenced in a study of CXCR3-negative and CXCR3-positive naive CD8 T cells. For these TCRs, the target antigens are not known. Overall study results and limits: Researchers report that CXCR3-positive naive cells carry more hydrophobic TRB CDR3s than CXCR3-negative naive cells.

The authors made the TRB cDNA libraries by 5' RACE using UMI labels. TCRdb reprocessed the 5' RACE reads and keeps a single row for each CDR3 protein, giving no DNA. This sample carries about 92,000 distinct CDR3 sequences, with about 0.8% going to the ten biggest clones. The sequencing sample was made of naive CXCR3+ CD8+ T cells from blood. Subset indicated: CD45RO-CCR7+CD27+CD95- naive CD8+ T cells expressing CXCR3 (TNR3+). These receptors came from a human donor in good health. Some clones in this sample may be carry-over from other donors' samples.

The rearrangement joins TRBV6-6 to TRBJ1-2; there is no DNA to check the TCRdb D call of TRBD1. Germline V gene sequence: CDR1 MNHNY, CDR2 SVGAGI (reference sequence). CDR3 length: 13 amino acids. This CDR3 is CASSYGAGDGYTF.

The rearrangement uses TRBV20-1 and TRBJ1-5. Germline V gene sequence: CDR1 DFQATT, CDR2 SNEGSKA (reference sequence). The CDR3 length is 15 residues. This CDR3 reads CSASRANGGNQPQHF.

This sequence joins TRBV15 and TRBJ1-5; TCRdb's D call, TRBD1, is unchecked because there is no DNA. Germline V CDR1 and CDR2: LNHNV, YYDKDF (reference sequence). The CDR3 loop spans 14 amino acids. Here the CDR3 reads CATSREGAGQPQHF. Variable domain in full (rest from reference TRBV15 and TRBJ1-5): DAMVIQNPRYQVTQFGKPVTLSCSQTLNHNVMYWYQQKSSQAPKLLFHYYDKDFNNEADTPDNFQSRRPNTSFCFLDIRSPGLGDTAMYLCATSREGAGQPQHFGDGTRLSIL.

V is TRBV7-8 and J is TRBJ2-1; the TCRdb D gene call, TRBD2, has no DNA to confirm it. The CDR3 spans 18 residues. Germline loops: CDR1 SGHVS, CDR2 FQNEAQ. The CDR3: CASSLVASGGSSYNEQFF.

The genes are TRBV14 and TRBJ2-7; TCRdb proposes TRBD2, but this gene call is untestable without DNA. This CDR3 has 15 amino acids. In germline, CDR1 is SGHDN, CDR2 FVKESK. The CDR3 here is CASSQGRGPGHEQYF.

The gene calls are TRBV3-2 and TRBJ2-2. TRBV3-2 is shown as a pseudogene. There are 16 residues in the CDR3. This CDR3 is CASSQEDPVNTGELFF.

This chain's CDR3 is CASSLTGRGGSYEQYF. This chain links TRBV7-6 with TRBJ2-7; TCRdb's D call of TRBD2 is untestable without DNA. Germline values: CDR1 SGHVS, CDR2 FNYEAQ. The CDR3 is 16 residues long. The full variable domain, with the rest looked up from reference TRBV7-6 and TRBJ2-7, is GAGVSQSPRYKVTKRGQDVALRCDPISGHVSLYWYRQALGQGPEFLTYFNYEAQQDKSGLPNDRFSAERPEGSISTLTIQRTEQRDSAMYRCASSLTGRGGSYEQYFGPGTRLTVT.

The chain carries TRBV6-5 and TRBJ2-3; TCRdb's D call of TRBD2 is untestable without DNA. Germline V CDR1 and CDR2: MNHEY, SVGAGI. This CDR3 region has 14 residues. CDR3 residues: CASSPLAGPHTQYF.

The CDR3 sequence: CASSQRGGGPYEQYF. The chain couples TRBV4-1 to TRBJ2-7; TCRdb reports TRBD1, a call that lacks DNA to check it against. In germline, CDR1 is MGHRA, CDR2 YSYEKL. The CDR3 contains 15 residues.

CDR3 sequence reads: CASSLANNEQFF. The V and J genes are TRBV7-9 and TRBJ2-1. This CDR3 region has 12 residues. Germline CDR1 reads SEHNR; CDR2 reads FQNEAQ (reference sequence).

The chain joins TRBV29-1 to TRBJ2-2; absent DNA, TCRdb's TRBD1 call cannot be checked. This CDR3 region has 14 residues. Germline CDR1 is SQVTM and CDR2 is ANQGSEA. The CDR3 region is CSVAVTGGNGELFF.

The chain uses TRBV25-1 and TRBJ1-2; TCRdb indicates TRBD1, and absent DNA this call remains unverified. In germline, CDR1 is MGHDK, CDR2 SYGVNS. CDR3 length equals 15 residues. The chain's CDR3 is CASSEPLLQGYGYTF.

CDR3 sequence: CASRGQVSNQLQHF. The chain carries TRBV28 and TRBJ1-5; TCRdb's D call, TRBD1, is unchecked because there is no DNA. Germline CDR1 is MDHEN and CDR2 is SYDVKM. The CDR3 sequence is 14 residues long.

This chain links TRBV19 with TRBJ1-1; checking the TCRdb D call of TRBD1 is not possible without DNA. CDR1 is LNHDA and CDR2 is SQIVND in the germline V gene (reference sequence). This CDR3 has 12 residues. CDR3 sequence reads: CASAPGDTEAFF.

The rearrangement uses TRBV6-2 or TRBV6-3 and TRBJ1-5; TCRdb's D gene call, TRBD1, goes unchecked for lack of DNA. In germline, CDR1 is MNHEY, CDR2 SVGEGT. This CDR3 has 16 amino acids. The chain's CDR3 is CASSPEQEYSNQPQHF.

The chain joins TRBV23-1 to TRBJ1-5; TCRdb's assignment of TRBD1 cannot be checked, as there is no DNA. TRBV23-1 qualifies as an ORF whose function is uncertain. The CDR3 contains 16 residues. CDR3 sequence: CASGTTGAQVYQPQHF.

V usage is TRBV6-6 and J usage is TRBJ2-3; without DNA, the TCRdb call of TRBD2 cannot be checked. The CDR3 runs to 16 residues. The germline CDR1 and CDR2 sequences are MNHNY and SVGAGI (reference sequence). The CDR3 sequence: CASSYGAGEVGDTQYF.

This chain joins TRBV27 and TRBJ2-7. The CDR3 is 11 amino acids. Germline lookup yields CDR1 MNHEY and CDR2 SMNVEV (reference sequence). This chain's CDR3 is CASSSFYEQYF.

V usage is TRBV7-6 and J usage is TRBJ1-6. This CDR3 has 13 amino acids. Germline V gives CDR1 SGHVS, CDR2 FNYEAQ. Here the CDR3 reads CASSSAGPSPLHF.

The chain recombines TRBV28 with TRBJ2-2. From germline, CDR1 is MDHEN and CDR2 SYDVKM. This CDR3 is built from 12 residues. The CDR3 loop reads CASSSLTGELFF.

This CDR3 reads CASSSGLAGATSLYSYNEQFF. The chain has TRBV28 and TRBJ2-1; the D call from TCRdb, TRBD2, cannot be confirmed without DNA. Per germline, CDR1 MDHEN and CDR2 SYDVKM. The CDR3 covers 21 residues.

The J gene is TRBJ1-4, the V gene TRBV29-1; TCRdb lists TRBD1, though no DNA is available to test this call. The germline V gene has CDR1 SQVTM and CDR2 ANQGSEA. The CDR3 has 14 residues. The CDR3 loop reads CSVEESTQDEKLFF.

Here the CDR3 reads CASSLGPASTEKLFF. The chain is built from TRBV7-6 and TRBJ1-4. Germline CDR1 reads SGHVS; CDR2 reads FNYEAQ. This CDR3 is built from 15 residues.

This chain links TRBV11-2 with TRBJ2-2; the TRBD1 assignment by TCRdb is unverifiable without DNA. The CDR3 loop spans 19 amino acids. Germline lookup yields CDR1 SGHAT and CDR2 FQNNGV. The CDR3 sequence: CASSLDQGAPWRNTGELFF.